The rows below give T cell receptor beta chains drawn from one sample of a study of spatial heterogeneity in lung cancer. TCRdb re-derived calls from the 5' RACE reads in MiXCR, one entry per CDR3 protein. The sample lists about 13,000 distinct CDR3 sequences, about 5% occurring once. The sequences come from lung tumor tissue, collected at surgery. These receptors all come from a female donor with early-stage non-small cell lung cancer. The CDR3 runs from the conserved cysteine through the conserved F or W. Each record gives: J gene, clone size, V gene, D gene, CDR3 DNA, CDR3 protein. The D gene is left open where the match is weak. Size is stated for part of the rows, as once, few or many counts, or as a class when the clone is expanded.

TRBJ1-5 many TRBV12-3/TRBV12-4 TRBD1 TGTGCCAGCAGCTATGACCTAGACAGGGACGGTAGGATGCCCCAGCATTTT CASSYDLDRDGRMPQHF
TRBJ2-6 many TRBV6-1 - TGTGCCAGCAGAGGGGCTGGGGCCAACGTCCTGACTTTC CASRGAGANVLTF
TRBJ1-5 many TRBV28 - TGTGCCAGCAGTGAACCGGGACTCTTTCAGCCCCAGCATTTT CASSEPGLFQPQHF
TRBJ2-5 medium-sized TRBV10-3 TRBD2 TGTGCCATCAGTGAGCCGATAGCGGGGGCAGAGACCCAGTACTTC CAISEPIAGAETQYF
TRBJ1-6 medium-sized TRBV6-5 - TGTGCCAGCAGTTACGGTGGTGGGATGCTTAATTCACCCCTCCACTTT CASSYGGGMLNSPLHF
TRBJ2-3 many TRBV20-1 TRBD2 TGCAGTGCTAGAACCGGACGGTGGGAAGTAGCGGGGGGCCGTGAAGATACGCAGTATTTT CSARTGRWEVAGGREDTQYF
TRBJ1-6 many TRBV5-1 - TGCGCCAGCAGCTTGTCCACACCAGGGTTCTCCTATAATTCACCCCTCCACTTT CASSLSTPGFSYNSPLHF
TRBJ2-7 many TRBV6-5 - TGTGCCAGCAGTTACTCGAAGGAGTACTACGAGCAGTACTTC CASSYSKEYYEQYF
TRBJ1-1 many TRBV12-3/TRBV12-4 TRBD1 TGTGCCAGCAGCTCCCCTGGGACAGCTGAAGCTTTCTTT CASSSPGTAEAFF
TRBJ1-2 few TRBV10-3 - TGTGCCATCAGTGAACAGGGCAACCTATATGGCTACACCTTC CAISEQGNLYGYTF
TRBJ1-4 many TRBV7-2 - TGTGCCAGCAGCTTATCCGGCGAAAAACTGTTTTTT CASSLSGEKLFF
TRBJ1-6 many TRBV6-6 - TGTGCCAGCAACCCGGGACCCGATATTGGATCACCCCTCCACTTT CASNPGPDIGSPLHF
TRBJ1-1 many TRBV5-1 - TGCGCCAGCAGCTTGGTAGGGGCGACTGAAGCTTTCTTT CASSLVGATEAFF
TRBJ1-1 many TRBV14 TRBD1 TGTGCCAGCAGTCGACAGGGGGCGCGGGTATCTGAAGCTTTCTTT CASSRQGARVSEAFF
TRBJ1-2 many TRBV23-1 TRBD1 TGCGCCAGCTATCCCCCCACCAGGGGGGGAGCTAACTATGGCTACACCTTC CASYPPTRGGANYGYTF
TRBJ2-7 many TRBV10-3 TRBD1 TGTGCCACTGGACAGGCGGCCTACGAGCAGTACTTC CATGQAAYEQYF
TRBJ2-5 many TRBV6-2/TRBV6-3 - TGTGCCAGCAGTTACTACGTACAAAGCCGGGGACAAGAGACCCAGTACTTC CASSYYVQSRGQETQYF
TRBJ1-5 - TRBV7-9 - TGTGCCAGCAGCTTAGGAACCCAGCCCCAGCATTTT CASSLGTQPQHF
TRBJ1-2 many TRBV2 - TGTGCCAGCAGTGAAGCGCGGGGGACGTATGGCTACACCTTC CASSEARGTYGYTF
TRBJ2-1 large TRBV29-1 TRBD1 TGCAGCGTCGGACAGGGTGCGAATGAGCAGTTCTTC CSVGQGANEQFF